This section outlines one T cell receptor beta chain sequence together with its context. This specimen belongs to a study of Ad26.COV2.S vaccination and SARS-CoV-2 variants. Losses at the gene ends were 4 bases for V and 6 bases for J; bases not matched to a gene: 6. The CDR3 runs 14 residues. Germline-derived CDR1 and CDR2 are MNHEY and SMNVEV (reference sequence). The treatment is: 15 to 20 received Ad26.COV2.S at low or high dose, single or two shots; roughly five received placebo; per-sample allocation not given. Sampling was done on day 63 after the first vaccine or placebo injection. The table came from immunoSEQ multiplex PCR; TCRdb's copy has only in-frame clones and leaves some out. The sample contains under 550,000 clones, approximately 87% of which appear only once.

This receptor was obtained from a person aged 18 to 59 who received the Ad26.COV2.S COVID-19 vaccine or a placebo. The sequenced sample was peripheral blood, obtained in a trial of Ad26.COV2.S vaccine versus placebo. The V gene is TRBV27, the J gene TRBJ1-1, with 9 bases identical to TRBD1. The CDR3 loop reads CASSYYRGQAEAFF. In nucleotides, the CDR3 is TGTGCCAGCAGTTATTACAGGGGGCAGGCTGAAGCTTTCTTT.